A single T cell receptor beta chain is shown here with its context. Per germline, CDR1 SGDLS and CDR2 YYNGEE. The CDR3 has 14 amino acids. V lost 2 bases and J lost 3; bases outside the gene matches: 2. The data stem from a study of T cell changes during pregnancy in multiple sclerosis. Produced via immunoSEQ multiplex PCR; TCRdb's table is partial and in-frame only. The table records approximately 34,000 clones, about nine tenths of them present only once. The sequence was obtained from a female donor with multiple sclerosis, enrolled in a pregnancy study. The chain uses TRBV9 and TRBJ2-1; 7 bases are a match to TRBD2. Sequenced material: CD8+ T cells from peripheral blood mononuclear cells, taken before pregnancy. For the CDR3, the DNA is TGTGCCAGCAGCGTGGGGGGGGTCTACAATGAGCAGTTCTTC. Its protein product is CASSVGGVYNEQFF.